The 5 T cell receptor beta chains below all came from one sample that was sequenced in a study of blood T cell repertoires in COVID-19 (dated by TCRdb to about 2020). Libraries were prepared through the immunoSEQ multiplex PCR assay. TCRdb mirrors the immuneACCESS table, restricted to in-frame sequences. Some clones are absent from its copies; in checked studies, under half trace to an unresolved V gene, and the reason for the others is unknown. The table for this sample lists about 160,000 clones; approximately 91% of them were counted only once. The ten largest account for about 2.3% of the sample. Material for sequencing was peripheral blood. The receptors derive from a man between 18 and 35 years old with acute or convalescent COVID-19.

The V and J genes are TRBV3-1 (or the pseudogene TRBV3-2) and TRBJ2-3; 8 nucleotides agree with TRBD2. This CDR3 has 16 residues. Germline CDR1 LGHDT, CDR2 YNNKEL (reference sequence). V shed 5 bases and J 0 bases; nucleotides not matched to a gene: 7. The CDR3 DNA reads TGTGCCAGCAGCGATCTAGCGGGTGCTAGCACAGATACGCAGTATTTT. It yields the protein CASSDLAGASTDTQYF.

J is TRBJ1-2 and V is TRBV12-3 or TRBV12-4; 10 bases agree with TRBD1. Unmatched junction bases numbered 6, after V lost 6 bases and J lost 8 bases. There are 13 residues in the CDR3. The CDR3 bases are TGTGCCAGCAGGATGACAGGGGGCGGAGGCTACACCTTC. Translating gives CASRMTGGGGYTF.

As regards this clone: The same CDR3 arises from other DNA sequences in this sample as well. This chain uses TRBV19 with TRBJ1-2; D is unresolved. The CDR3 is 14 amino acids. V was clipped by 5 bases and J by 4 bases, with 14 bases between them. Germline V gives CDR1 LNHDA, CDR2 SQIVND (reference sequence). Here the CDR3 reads CASSPAGGRYGYTF. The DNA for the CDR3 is TGTGCCAGTAGTCCCGCCGGCGGGCGCTATGGCTACACCTTC.

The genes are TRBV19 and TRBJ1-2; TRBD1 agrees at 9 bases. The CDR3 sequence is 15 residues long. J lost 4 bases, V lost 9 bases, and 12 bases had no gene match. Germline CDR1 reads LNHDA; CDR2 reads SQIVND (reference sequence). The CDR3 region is CASLPTGQGSYGYTF. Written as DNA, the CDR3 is TGTGCCAGCCTTCCAACGGGACAGGGATCCTATGGCTACACCTTC.

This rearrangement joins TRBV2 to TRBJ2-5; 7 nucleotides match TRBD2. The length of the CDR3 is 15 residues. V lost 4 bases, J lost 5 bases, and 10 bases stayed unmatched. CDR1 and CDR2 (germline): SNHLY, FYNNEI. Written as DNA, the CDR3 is TGTGCCAGCAGTGTGAGGCGGGGGACCTCGGAGACCCAGTACTTC. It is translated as CASSVRRGTSETQYF.